This TCR beta chain was sequenced for a study of T cells in women clearing cervical HPV infection. Study results and caveats: Controls had more TRBV6-7 (around 0.15%) than cases (about 0.11%).

Average input was 1200 ng genomic DNA for immunoSEQ TCR beta CDR3 amplification. The method was immunoSEQ multiplex PCR; TCRdb's version includes in-frame clones alone and lacks a portion of them. This repertoire includes roughly 48,000 clones. As for this clone: Its antigen is unknown. The CDR3 goes on 3 residues after the read ends, and that part is filled in from the germline J gene.

The length of the CDR3 is 13 residues. Germline-derived CDR1 and CDR2 are MDHEN and SYDVKM. J gave up 5 bases and V 4 bases, and 4 bases lay outside the gene matches. This TCR derives from a woman aged 18-70 years with a cervical HPV16 infection that either progressed to CIN3+ or cleared (not recorded which). The sequencing input was blood buffy coat. The chain is built from TRBV28 and TRBJ2-5, with 7 bases matching TRBD2. CDR3 amino acids: CASSSSGEETQYF. CDR3 DNA, as far as it was read: TGTGCCAGCAGTTCAAGCGGGGAGGAGACC.